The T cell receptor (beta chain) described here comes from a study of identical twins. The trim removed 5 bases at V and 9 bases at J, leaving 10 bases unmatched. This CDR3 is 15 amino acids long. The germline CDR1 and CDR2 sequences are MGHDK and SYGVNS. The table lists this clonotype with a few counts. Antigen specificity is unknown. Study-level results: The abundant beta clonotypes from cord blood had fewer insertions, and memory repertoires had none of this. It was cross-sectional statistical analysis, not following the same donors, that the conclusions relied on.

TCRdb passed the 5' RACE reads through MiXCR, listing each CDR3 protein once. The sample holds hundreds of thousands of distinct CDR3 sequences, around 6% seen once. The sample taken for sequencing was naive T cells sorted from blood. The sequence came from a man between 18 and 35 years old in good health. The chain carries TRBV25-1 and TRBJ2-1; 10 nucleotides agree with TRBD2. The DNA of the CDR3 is TGTGCCAGCAGTAATTTGACTAGCGGGTTTAGTGAGCAGTTCTTC. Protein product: CASSNLTSGFSEQFF.